The 25 T cell receptor beta chains given below trace back to one sample, sequenced in a study of blood T cells in healthy people across ages. The use of a sample-barcoded 5' primer and a J-beta primer mix characterized a second PCR of about 6 to 12 cycles. TCRdb redid the calling of the 5' RACE reads with MiXCR, one entry per CDR3 protein. The data show 1.5 million to 2 million distinct CDR3 sequences, under 30% seen once. Sequencing used blood. The source is a woman aged 30 to 39 in good health.

On this clonotype: Possible read error: a much larger clone is one base away. J is TRBJ2-7 and V is TRBV27; 9 bases map to TRBD1. The CDR3 has 14 residues. Per the germline V gene, CDR1 is MNHEY and CDR2 is SMNVEV (reference sequence). CDR3 sequence reads: CACSSWTGVREQYF. The CDR3 DNA reads TGTGCCTGCAGTTCATGGACAGGGGTGCGGGAGCAGTACTTC.

J is TRBJ2-7 and V is TRBV20-1, with a weak D call TRBD2 (5 bases). CDR3 length equals 13 residues. The V end lost 6 bases, the J end lost 3 bases, and 15 bases lay between the germline ends. Germline V gene data show CDR1 as DFQATT and CDR2 as SNEGSKA (reference sequence). CDR3 DNA: TGCAGTGCAAATTCCCAGGACTTCTACGAGCAGTACTTC. Its translation is CSANSQDFYEQYF.

This chain links TRBV10-3 with TRBJ2-1, with 15 bases identical to TRBD2. J gave up 1 base and V 4 bases, and 8 bases lay outside the gene matches. CDR3 size: 19 residues. CDR1 ENHRY and CDR2 SYGVKD come from the germline V gene. The CDR3 DNA follows: TGTGCCATCAGTGCCCAAGCGGGGACTAGCGGGAGGTCCTACAATGAGCAGTTCTTC. Amino acid sequence: CAISAQAGTSGRSYNEQFF.

The chain recombines TRBV29-1 with TRBJ2-2; maybe TRBD1 (6 bases). V was trimmed by 4 bases and J by 0 bases, leaving 12 bases between them. This CDR3 is 15 amino acids long. Germline assignment: CDR1 SQVTM and CDR2 ANQGSEA. The CDR3 loop is CSVAGRGTNTGELFF. The CDR3 DNA reads as TGCAGCGTTGCTGGAAGGGGGACGAACACCGGGGAGCTGTTTTTT.

This chain's CDR3 is CSATPSLGRGGREQYF. CDR3 nucleotides: TGCAGTGCTACCCCTTCCCTTGGGCGGGGGGGCCGCGAGCAGTACTTC. The chain combines TRBV20-1 with TRBJ2-7; 9 bases are a match to TRBD2. Per germline, CDR1 DFQATT and CDR2 SNEGSKA (reference sequence). The CDR3 is 16 residues long. After removal of 4 bases from V and 6 bases from J, the junction contained 16 bases not matched to a gene.

This clonotype has just a few counts. V usage is TRBV12-3 or TRBV12-4 and J usage is TRBJ1-6; 12 nucleotides match TRBD1. The length of the CDR3 is 16 residues. V lost 6 bases and J lost 6; bases outside the gene matches: 6. This CDR3 reads CASSIRDRGLNSPLHF. DNA for the CDR3: TGTGCCAGCAGCATCCGGGACAGGGGGCTTAATTCACCCCTCCACTTT.

The chain uses TRBV27 and TRBJ2-5; a weak D match, TRBD2 (6 bases). V lost 5 bases, J lost 1 base, and 11 bases lay in between. The CDR3 totals 14 residues. Per germline, CDR1 MNHEY and CDR2 SMNVEV (reference sequence). CDR3 bases: TGTGCCAGCAGTCCGACTAGGCGCCAAGAGACCCAGTACTTC. Protein: CASSPTRRQETQYF.

V gene TRBV7-2 combines with J gene TRBJ2-1, with D maybe TRBD2 (7 bases). Germline loops: CDR1 SGHTA, CDR2 FQGNSA. The CDR3 is 19 residues long. V was trimmed by 2 bases and J by 3 bases, leaving 23 bases between them. The CDR3 sequence is CASSLRGGAGGRNYNEQFF. CDR3 in DNA: TGTGCCAGCAGCTTAAGGGGGGGAGCTGGGGGACGGAACTACAATGAGCAGTTCTTC.

This clonotype came up many times. The chain links TRBV10-3 to TRBJ2-5, with D possibly TRBD2 on 5 matching bases. Trimming took 0 bases from V and 5 from J, leaving 13 bases between them. Germline CDR1 is ENHRY and CDR2 is SYGVKD. The CDR3 extends over 15 amino acids. CDR3 nucleotide sequence: TGTGCCATCAGTGAGTCGGATCAAGGGAGTGAGACCCAGTACTTC. Protein: CAISESDQGSETQYF.

This clonotype was recorded a few times. The gene calls are TRBV29-1 and TRBJ1-1, with a weak D call TRBD1 (6 bases). The V gene lost 7 bases and the J gene lost 4 bases, with 13 bases spanning the gap. CDR1 is SQVTM and CDR2 is ANQGSEA in the germline V gene. CDR3 length: 12 residues. The chain's CDR3 is CSAITGTTEAFF. The DNA of the CDR3 is TGCAGCGCTATTACAGGGACCACTGAAGCTTTCTTT. The whole variable domain, filled in from reference TRBV29-1 and TRBJ1-1, reads SAVISQKPSRDICQRGTSLTIQCQVDSQVTMMFWYRQQPGQSLTLIATANQGSEATYESGFVIDKFPISRPNLTFSTLTVSNMSPEDSSIYLCSAITGTTEAFFGQGTRLTVV.

This clonotype was seen more than once but under ten times. This rearrangement joins TRBV4-2 to TRBJ2-7, with D perhaps TRBD2 (6 bases). Germline V CDR1 and CDR2: LGHNA, YNFKEQ. The length of the CDR3 is 16 residues. Trimming left V 0 bases short and J 2 bases short, with 14 bases between. The CDR3 region has the DNA TGTGCCAGCAGCCAAGAGGAGGGCTTGGCGACCTACGAGCAGTACTTC. As protein: CASSQEEGLATYEQYF.

The V gene is TRBV27, the J gene TRBJ2-7; D may be TRBD1 or TRBD2 (5 bases each). V lost 8 bases and J 1 base, leaving 12 bases between the germline ends. This CDR3 contains 13 residues. CDR1 and CDR2 (germline): MNHEY, SMNVEV (reference sequence). The CDR3 region has the DNA TGTGCCAGCGCGAGGGGATTGTCCTACGAGCAGTACTTC. Translated, it gives CASARGLSYEQYF.

The V call is TRBV20-1, the J call TRBJ2-7; either TRBD1 or TRBD2 may supply D (5 bases each). The V end lost 0 bases, the J end lost 6 bases, and 12 bases lay between the germline ends. Germline loops: CDR1 DFQATT, CDR2 SNEGSKA (reference sequence). This CDR3 comprises 13 residues. The CDR3 here is CSAREFTGPEQYF. In DNA, the CDR3 is TGCAGTGCTAGAGAGTTTACGGGGCCCGAGCAGTACTTC.

This clonotype was counted only a few times. This rearrangement joins TRBV12-3 or TRBV12-4 to TRBJ1-6, with 10 bases identical to TRBD1. With 4 bases clipped from V and 10 bases from J, the junction kept 7 bases outside the gene matches. This CDR3 region has 15 residues. The CDR3, as DNA: TGTGCCAGCAGTTCGGACAGGGGGACCGGATCACCCCTCCACTTT. Translation gives CASSSDRGTGSPLHF.

In nucleotides, the CDR3 is TGTGCCAGCAGCCCGCGGGGGGTTTCTCCCAACGAGCAGTACTTC. Protein sequence: CASSPRGVSPNEQYF. The rearrangement joins TRBV7-8 to TRBJ2-7; 8 bases are a match to TRBD2. Germline V gene data show CDR1 as SGHVS and CDR2 as FQNEAQ. The CDR3 is 15 residues long. V lost 5 bases to trimming and J lost 5 bases; unmatched junction nucleotides: 11.

The chain couples TRBV6-6 to TRBJ2-3; 11 nucleotides agree with TRBD2. From germline, CDR1 is MNHNY and CDR2 SVGAGI (reference sequence). J gave up 5 bases and V 4 bases, and 5 bases lay outside the gene matches. The CDR3 runs to 15 residues. In DNA form, the CDR3 reads TGTGCCAGCAGTTCTAGCGGGGGGTGGGGAGATACGCAGTATTTT. The encoded protein is CASSSSGGWGDTQYF.

This clonotype has a handful of counts. The V call is TRBV6-5, the J call TRBJ2-3, with D possibly matching TRBD2 (5 bases). The CDR3 sequence is 17 residues long. The germline V gene encodes CDR1 MNHEY and CDR2 SVGAGI. Deletions cut 4 bases from V and 3 bases from J, with 20 bases between. CDR3 sequence (DNA): TGTGCCAGCAGTTCCACCGGGGTCGGGGTGGGTACAGATACGCAGTATTTT. Translation: CASSSTGVGVGTDTQYF.

The chain has TRBV25-1 and TRBJ2-7; D not certain. V lost 3 bases to trimming and J lost 2 bases, with 8 bases between them. The CDR3 runs 13 residues. CDR1 is MGHDK, CDR2 SYGVNS, per germline. CDR3 nucleotides: TGTGCCAGCAGTGAGACAAATACCTACGAGCAGTACTTC. Its protein product is CASSETNTYEQYF.

The J gene is TRBJ2-1, the V gene TRBV3-1; 9 nucleotides agree with TRBD2. Germline V CDR1 and CDR2: LGHDT, YNNKEL (reference sequence). Trimming at V came to 4 bases and at J to 6 bases, leaving 10 bases not matched to a gene. The CDR3 runs to 16 residues. The chain's CDR3 is CASSRERLAVCNEQFF. CDR3 coding DNA: TGTGCCAGCAGCCGAGAAAGACTAGCGGTCTGCAATGAGCAGTTCTTC.

The sample holds a few counts of this clonotype. The chain recombines TRBV20-1 with TRBJ2-4, with TRBD2 identical over 16 bases. The V gene end was trimmed by 0 bases and the J gene end by 7 bases; junction bases not matched to a gene: 3. The germline gives CDR1 DFQATT, CDR2 SNEGSKA (reference sequence). CDR3 length: 16 amino acids. CDR3 protein: CSAREGLAGGWNIQYF. The CDR3 bases are TGCAGTGCTAGAGAGGGACTAGCGGGAGGGTGGAACATTCAGTACTTC.

The chain couples TRBV7-9 to TRBJ1-2; D uncertain. This CDR3 comprises 15 residues. V was pared by 5 bases and J by 4 bases, with 17 bases between. Germline V CDR1 and CDR2: SEHNR, FQNEAQ (reference sequence). The DNA for the CDR3 is TGTGCCAGCAGCGTGACGGGAACCCAAGGCTATGGCTACACCTTC. Protein: CASSVTGTQGYGYTF.

This rearrangement joins TRBV12-3 or TRBV12-4 to TRBJ2-2, with TRBD1 matching 9 bases. CDR3 length equals 14 residues. With 6 bases clipped from V and 7 bases from J, the junction kept 6 bases outside the gene matches. The CDR3 here is CASSRQGGNGELFF. CDR3 DNA: TGTGCCAGCAGCCGACAGGGGGGAAACGGGGAGCTGTTTTTT.

This clonotype was seen repeatedly, ten times or more. The chain carries TRBV12-3 or TRBV12-4 and TRBJ2-7; D uncertain. V shed 7 bases and J shed 4 bases, with 11 bases lying between them. This CDR3 has 12 amino acids. The CDR3 spells CASTGQAYEQYF. CDR3 nucleotides: TGTGCCAGCACCGGGCAGGCTTACGAGCAGTACTTC.

This clonotype was seen many times. The rearrangement uses TRBV6-4 and TRBJ2-1; D may match TRBD1 or TRBD2 (5 bases each). V was shortened by 2 bases and J by 6 bases, with 8 bases between the two germline ends. Germline CDR1 reads MRHNA; CDR2 reads SNTAGT. This CDR3 region has 13 residues. CDR3 loop: CASSDTGLNEQFF. The CDR3 bases are TGTGCCAGCAGTGACACGGGGCTCAATGAGCAGTTCTTC.

This chain uses TRBV7-8 with TRBJ1-1; D unresolved. V shed 2 bases and J shed 2 bases, with 12 bases lying between them. The CDR3 extends over 15 amino acids. Per the germline V gene, CDR1 is SGHVS and CDR2 is FQNEAQ. CDR3 protein: CASSLRKVLNTEAFF. DNA for the CDR3: TGTGCCAGCAGCTTAAGGAAGGTTCTAAACACTGAAGCTTTCTTT.